The clone carrying this TCR beta chain showed up many times. TCRdb ran MiXCR on the RT-PCR reads and lists one entry per CDR3 protein. The sample has hundreds of thousands of distinct CDR3 sequences, approximately 15% seen once; the top ten hold about 3.9%. CDR1 SGDLS and CDR2 YYNGEE come from the germline V gene. This CDR3 has 13 amino acids. V lost 1 base and J lost 9; bases outside the gene matches: 7. J is TRBJ2-7 and V is TRBV9, with 7 positions matching TRBD2. Sequencing was done on a sample of memory CD4+ T cells from blood. The source of this sequence is a female donor in good health, serving as a healthy control. Written as DNA, the CDR3 is TGTGCCAGCAGCGTACAGAGAGCGGGGACGCAGTACTTC. Translating it yields CASSVQRAGTQYF.